The entry that follows covers one TCR beta chain sequence. Its antigen is as yet unknown. Template switching (which added a universal primer site) was used, and cDNA carried unique molecular identifiers. TCRdb re-analysed the 5' RACE reads in MiXCR, keeping a single row per CDR3 protein. The table includes under 300,000 distinct CDR3 sequences, approximately 7.1% detected once. The CDR3 is 17 residues long. The V gene end was trimmed by 2 bases and the J gene end by 10 bases; junction bases not matched to a gene: 10. Germline CDR1 is KGHSH and CDR2 is LQKENI. The data originate from a study of identical twins. Notes on the study in general: Insertions ran lower in abundant cord blood beta clonotypes, though not in memory repertoires.

These data are also associated with another study on T cells expressing NK-cell markers. According to that study: In a few donors, dominant clonotypes made up about 25-60.1% of CD3+CD56-NKG2C+ cells.

The rearrangement joins TRBV18 to TRBJ1-6; TRBD1 aligns across 11 bases. Sequenced: CD8+ T cells sorted from blood. This clonotype originated in a young woman in good health. The CDR3 loop reads CASSPEGEDRGRSPLHF. In DNA, the CDR3 is TGTGCCAGCTCACCAGAGGGGGAGGACAGGGGGCGATCACCCCTCCACTTT.